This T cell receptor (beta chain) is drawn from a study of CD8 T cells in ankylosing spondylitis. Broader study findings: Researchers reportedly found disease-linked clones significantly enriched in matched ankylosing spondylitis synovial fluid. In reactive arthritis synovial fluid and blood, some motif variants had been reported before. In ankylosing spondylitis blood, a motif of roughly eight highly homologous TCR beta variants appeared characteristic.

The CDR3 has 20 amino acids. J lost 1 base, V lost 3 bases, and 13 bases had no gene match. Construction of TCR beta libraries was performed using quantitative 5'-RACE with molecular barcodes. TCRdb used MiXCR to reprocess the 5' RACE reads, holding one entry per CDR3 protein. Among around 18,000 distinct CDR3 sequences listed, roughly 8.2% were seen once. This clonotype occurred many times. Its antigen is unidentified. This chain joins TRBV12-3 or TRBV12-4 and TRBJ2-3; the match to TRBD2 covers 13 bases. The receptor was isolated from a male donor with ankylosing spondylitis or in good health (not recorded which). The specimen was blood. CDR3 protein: CASSLTGTSGIIGGTDTQYF. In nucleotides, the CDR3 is TGTGCCAGCAGTTTGACCGGGACTAGCGGGATTATAGGGGGCACAGATACGCAGTATTTT.